Listed here is a single T cell receptor beta chain. Its cognate antigen is unknown. This table comes from immunoSEQ multiplex PCR, and its TCRdb copy is limited to in-frame clones, with some not included. This table holds roughly 160,000 clones, about 90% found once. The CDR3 is made up of 16 amino acids. The data were obtained in a study of T cell responses to AZD1222 COVID-19 vaccine. General study results and limits: Repertoires were collected only later (after the peak T cell response had occurred).

The receptor comes from an adult in good health. The J gene is TRBJ2-4, the V gene TRBV21-1; the tabulated D call, TRBD1, remains unverified against the DNA. TRBV21-1 is classified as a pseudogene. The sequenced sample was peripheral blood, obtained on day 0 of AZD1222 vaccination. CDR3 bases: TGTGCCAGCAGCAAGAAATTTAAACGACAGGGAAACATTCAGTACTTC. Translated, it gives CASSKKFKRQGNIQYF.